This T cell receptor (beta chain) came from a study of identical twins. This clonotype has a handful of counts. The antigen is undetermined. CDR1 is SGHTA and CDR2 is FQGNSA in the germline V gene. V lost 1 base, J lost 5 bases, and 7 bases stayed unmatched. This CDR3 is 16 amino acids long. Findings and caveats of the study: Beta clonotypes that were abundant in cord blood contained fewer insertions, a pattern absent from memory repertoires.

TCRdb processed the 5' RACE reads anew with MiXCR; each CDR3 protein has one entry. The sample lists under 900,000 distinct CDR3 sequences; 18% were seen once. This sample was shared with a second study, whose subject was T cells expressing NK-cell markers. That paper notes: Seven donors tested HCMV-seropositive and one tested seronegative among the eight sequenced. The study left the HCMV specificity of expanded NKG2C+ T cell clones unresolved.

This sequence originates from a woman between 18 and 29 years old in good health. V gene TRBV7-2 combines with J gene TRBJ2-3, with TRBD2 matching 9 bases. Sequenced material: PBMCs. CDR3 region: CASSLGLAAVRDTQYF. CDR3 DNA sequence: TGTGCCAGCAGCTTAGGACTAGCGGCAGTAAGAGATACGCAGTATTTT.